This entry is about one T cell receptor beta chain. Per the original data handling: For nucleated cells, counts were estimated from reference gene primer amplification. Clones were read by immunoSEQ multiplex PCR, and TCRdb kept only the in-frame ones, dropping some. V and J calls and clone size are those listed in that table; D and trimming were worked out from the DNA. The data show a few hundred thousand clones, about 89% seen once. This entry comes from a study of blood T cell repertoires in COVID-19. The overall study: Samples representing acute and convalescent COVID-19 were sourced from the United States, Italy and Spain. From T cells, B-cell-depleted T cells, or PBMCs came the material, which was cDNA or gDNA.

The germline gives CDR1 SNHLY, CDR2 FYNNEI. V lost 2 bases and J lost 7, with 11 bases in between. The CDR3 contains 14 residues. The source of this sequence is a woman aged 45 to 65 who had recovered from COVID-19. The sequencing input was peripheral blood. The V call is TRBV2, the J call TRBJ2-2; D unclear. DNA of the CDR3: TGTGCCAGCAGTGAAAGTCGGTACCTCGGGGAGCTGTTTTTT. It yields the protein CASSESRYLGELFF.